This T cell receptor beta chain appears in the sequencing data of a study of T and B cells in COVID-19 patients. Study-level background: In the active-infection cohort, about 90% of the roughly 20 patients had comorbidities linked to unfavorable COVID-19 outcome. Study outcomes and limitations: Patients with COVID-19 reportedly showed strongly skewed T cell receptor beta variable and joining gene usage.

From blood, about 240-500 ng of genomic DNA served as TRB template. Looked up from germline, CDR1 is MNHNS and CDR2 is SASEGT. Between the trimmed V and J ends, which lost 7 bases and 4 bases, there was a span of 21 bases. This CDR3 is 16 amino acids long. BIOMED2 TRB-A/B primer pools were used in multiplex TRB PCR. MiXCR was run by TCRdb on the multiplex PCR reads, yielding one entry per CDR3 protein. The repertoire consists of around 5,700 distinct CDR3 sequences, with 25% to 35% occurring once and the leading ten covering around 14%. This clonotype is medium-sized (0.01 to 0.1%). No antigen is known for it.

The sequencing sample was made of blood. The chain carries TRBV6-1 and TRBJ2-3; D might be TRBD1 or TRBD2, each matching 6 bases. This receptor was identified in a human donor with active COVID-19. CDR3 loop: CASKLGGAFVADTQYF. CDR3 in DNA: TGTGCCAGCAAATTGGGGGGCGCGTTTGTCGCAGATACGCAGTATTTT.